Given below is one TCR beta chain in context. Recruited during active infection, patients (from Seattle) were subsequently followed longitudinally. Source study methods: Amplification of reference gene primers provided the estimated nucleated cell counts. Using immunoSEQ multiplex PCR, the repertoire was profiled, and TCRdb retains in-frame clones only, with some absent. The V and J calls and clone size come from that table; D and trimming were worked out from the DNA. The sample consists of 440,000 or so clones, approximately 89% of them appearing once. The data are from a study of blood T cell repertoires in COVID-19. Germline V gene data show CDR1 as SGHTA and CDR2 as FQGTGA. Trimming shortened V by 5 bases and J by 7 bases, and 14 bases separated the two germline ends. The CDR3 totals 13 residues.

The chain recombines TRBV7-3 with TRBJ1-2, with D uncertain. The source of this sequence is a woman between 40 and 55 years old with COVID-19, enrolled during active disease. Material for sequencing was peripheral blood. Written as DNA, the CDR3 is TGTGCCAGCAGCCCCCGGGTGTCTGCTGGCTACACCTTC. Translating gives CASSPRVSAGYTF.